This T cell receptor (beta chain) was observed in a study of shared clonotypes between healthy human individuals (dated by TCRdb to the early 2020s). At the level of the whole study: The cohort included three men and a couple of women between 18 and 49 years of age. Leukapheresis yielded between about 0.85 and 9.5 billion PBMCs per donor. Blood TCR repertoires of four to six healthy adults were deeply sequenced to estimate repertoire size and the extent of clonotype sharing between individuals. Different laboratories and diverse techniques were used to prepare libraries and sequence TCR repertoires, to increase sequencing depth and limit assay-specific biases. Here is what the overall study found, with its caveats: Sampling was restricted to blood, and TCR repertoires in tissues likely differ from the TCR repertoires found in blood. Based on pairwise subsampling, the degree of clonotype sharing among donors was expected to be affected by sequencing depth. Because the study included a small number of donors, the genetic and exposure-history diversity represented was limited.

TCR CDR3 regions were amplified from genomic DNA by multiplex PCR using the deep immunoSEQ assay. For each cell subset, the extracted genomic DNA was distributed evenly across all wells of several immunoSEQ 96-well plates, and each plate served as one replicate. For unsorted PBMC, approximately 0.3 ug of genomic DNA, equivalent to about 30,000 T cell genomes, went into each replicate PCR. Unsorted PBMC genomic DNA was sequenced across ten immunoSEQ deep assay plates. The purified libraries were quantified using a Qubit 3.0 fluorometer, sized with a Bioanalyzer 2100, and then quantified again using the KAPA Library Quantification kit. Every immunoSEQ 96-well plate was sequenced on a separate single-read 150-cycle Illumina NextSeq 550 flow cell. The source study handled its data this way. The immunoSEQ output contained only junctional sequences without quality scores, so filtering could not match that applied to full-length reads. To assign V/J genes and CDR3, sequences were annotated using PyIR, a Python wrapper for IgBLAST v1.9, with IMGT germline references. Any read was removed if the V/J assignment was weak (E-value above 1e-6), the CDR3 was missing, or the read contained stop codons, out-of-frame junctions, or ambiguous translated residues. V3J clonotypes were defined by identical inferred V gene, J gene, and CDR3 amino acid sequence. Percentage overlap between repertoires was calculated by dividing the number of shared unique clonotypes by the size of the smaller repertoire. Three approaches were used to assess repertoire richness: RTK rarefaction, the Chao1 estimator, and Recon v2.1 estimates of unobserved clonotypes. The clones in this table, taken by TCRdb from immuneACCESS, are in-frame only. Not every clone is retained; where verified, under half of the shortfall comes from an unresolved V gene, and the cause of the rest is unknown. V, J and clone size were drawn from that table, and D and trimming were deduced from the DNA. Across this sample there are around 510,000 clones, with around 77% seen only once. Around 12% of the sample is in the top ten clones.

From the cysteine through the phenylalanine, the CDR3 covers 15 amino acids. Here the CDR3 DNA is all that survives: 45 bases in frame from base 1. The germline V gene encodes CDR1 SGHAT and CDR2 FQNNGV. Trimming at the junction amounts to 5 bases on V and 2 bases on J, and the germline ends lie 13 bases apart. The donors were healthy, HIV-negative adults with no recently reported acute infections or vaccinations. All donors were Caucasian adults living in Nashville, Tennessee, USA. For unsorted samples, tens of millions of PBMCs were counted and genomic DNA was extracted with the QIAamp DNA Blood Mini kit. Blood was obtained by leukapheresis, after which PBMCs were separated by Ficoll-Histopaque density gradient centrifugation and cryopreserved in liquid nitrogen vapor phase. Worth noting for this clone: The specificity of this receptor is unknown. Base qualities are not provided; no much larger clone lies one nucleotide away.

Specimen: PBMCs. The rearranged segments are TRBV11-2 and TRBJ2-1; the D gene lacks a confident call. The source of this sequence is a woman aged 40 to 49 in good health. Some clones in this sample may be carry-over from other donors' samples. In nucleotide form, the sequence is TGTGCCAGCAGCCCACAGAGTCCAGCCTACAATGAGCAGTTCTTC. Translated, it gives CASSPQSPAYNEQFF. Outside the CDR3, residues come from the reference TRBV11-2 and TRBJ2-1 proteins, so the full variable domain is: EAGVAQSPRYKIIEKRQSVAFWCNPISGHATLYWYQQILGQGPKLLIQFQNNGVVDDSQLPKDRFSAERLKGVDSTLKIQPAKLEDSAVYLCASSPQSPAYNEQFFGPGTRLTVL.